The 25 T cell receptor beta chains in this list originate from one sample, sequenced in a study of blood T cell repertoires in COVID-19. Sequenced by immunoSEQ multiplex PCR; TCRdb stores in-frame clones only, minus some. The sample holds 100,000 to 150,000 clones, approximately 82% seen once. Sequencing was carried out using peripheral blood. The receptors originated from a woman in her forties or fifties with acute or convalescent COVID-19.

This clone turned up a few times. CDR3 coding DNA: TGTGCCACCAGCAGTCCCCCCAGTCTAGTAGAGCACAATGAGCAGTTCTTC. Protein: CATSSPPSLVEHNEQFF. The rearrangement links TRBV15 to TRBJ2-1; D call uncertain. The V and J ends lost 3 bases and 5 bases respectively, with 20 bases between them. The CDR3 has 17 residues. Germline lookup yields CDR1 LNHNV and CDR2 YYDKDF (reference sequence).

The chain recombines TRBV6-5 with TRBJ1-1; 7 nucleotides align to TRBD1. Per germline, CDR1 MNHEY and CDR2 SVGAGI. V shed 5 bases and J 7 bases; nucleotides not matched to a gene: 7. CDR3 size: 13 residues. The CDR3 here is CASSHTGTVEAFF. DNA of the CDR3: TGTGCCAGCAGTCATACCGGGACAGTTGAAGCTTTCTTT.

The gene calls are TRBV15 and TRBJ2-7; 10 bases line up with TRBD1. The CDR3 is made up of 14 amino acids. Germline lookup yields CDR1 LNHNV and CDR2 YYDKDF (reference sequence). With V trimmed by 5 bases and J by 2 bases, 3 bases remained unmatched. DNA of the CDR3: TGTGCCACCAGCTACGGACAGGGGGCCTACGAGCAGTACTTC. As protein: CATSYGQGAYEQYF. Complete variable domain (other parts from reference TRBV15 and TRBJ2-7): DAMVIQNPRYQVTQFGKPVTLSCSQTLNHNVMYWYQQKSSQAPKLLFHYYDKDFNNEADTPDNFQSRRPNTSFCFLDIRSPGLGDTAMYLCATSYGQGAYEQYFGPGTRLTVT.

This chain joins TRBV29-1 and TRBJ2-1, with TRBD2 matching over 8 bases. Germline assignment: CDR1 SQVTM and CDR2 ANQGSEA. This CDR3 has 15 amino acids. Losses at the gene ends were 7 bases for V and 4 bases for J; bases not matched to a gene: 12. Here the CDR3 DNA reads TGCAGCGCCCGACCCCGGGGGGGGCGGTACAATGAGCAGTTCTTC. Amino acids: CSARPRGGRYNEQFF.

This clone has only a few counts. The rearrangement links TRBV30 to TRBJ2-7, with 11 positions matching TRBD2. Germline V gene lookup returns CDR1 GTSNPN and CDR2 SVGIG (reference sequence). CDR3 length: 15 residues. V lost 2 bases, J lost 4 bases, and 7 bases stayed unmatched. The CDR3 nucleotides read TGTGCCTGGAGTAAGGGGGGGACTAGCGGTTACGAGCAGTACTTC. Amino acids: CAWSKGGTSGYEQYF.

The chain employs TRBV6-6 and TRBJ1-4, with D perhaps matching TRBD1 (6 bases). This CDR3 is built from 14 residues. Trimming cost V 6 bases and J 5 bases, with 13 bases left between them. CDR1 and CDR2 from the germline V gene are MNHNY and SVGAGI (reference sequence). The CDR3 reads CASSSWGQNEKLFF. In DNA form, the CDR3 reads TGTGCCAGCAGCTCATGGGGGCAGAATGAAAAACTGTTTTTT.

The rearrangement joins TRBV19 to TRBJ1-5, with 8 bases fitting TRBD1. The CDR3 runs 16 residues. Germline loops: CDR1 LNHDA, CDR2 SQIVND (reference sequence). V lost 7 bases, J lost 7 bases, and 15 bases stayed unmatched. The CDR3 spells CASTPEKTGARQPQHF. As DNA, the CDR3 is TGTGCCAGTACCCCAGAAAAGACAGGGGCCCGACAGCCCCAGCATTTT.

The chain recombines TRBV11-2 with TRBJ2-1, with 10 bases fitting TRBD2. Per the germline V gene, CDR1 is SGHAT and CDR2 is FQNNGV. V lost 6 bases and J lost 5; bases outside the gene matches: 10. The length of the CDR3 is 16 residues. CDR3 amino acids: CASSRILGLADNEQFF. CDR3 nucleotide sequence: TGTGCCAGCAGTCGGATCCTCGGACTAGCGGACAATGAGCAGTTCTTC.

This chain uses TRBV2 with TRBJ1-2, with D uncertain. Trimming shortened V by 2 bases and J by 4 bases, and 14 bases separated the two germline ends. The CDR3 extends over 15 amino acids. Per the germline V gene, CDR1 is SNHLY and CDR2 is FYNNEI. The CDR3 bases are TGTGCCAGCAGTGAAATTGGGGAGTCGGGCTATGGCTACACCTTC. Translating gives CASSEIGESGYGYTF.

This chain links TRBV7-9 with TRBJ1-4, with D uncertain. Germline CDR1 and CDR2: SEHNR and FQNEAQ (reference sequence). The V end was cut by 5 bases, the J end by 8 bases, with 12 bases between. The CDR3 runs to 13 residues. The CDR3 nucleotides are TGTGCCAGCAGCCACGATCACACCGAAAAACTGTTTTTT. This sequence encodes CASSHDHTEKLFF.

A word on this clone: At one end, the junction sequence differs from germline, possibly due to a read error. The chain is built from TRBV12-3 or TRBV12-4 and TRBJ1-5, with D possibly TRBD1 on 6 matching bases. CDR3 length: 13 amino acids. CDR3 sequence (DNA): TGTGCCGGCAGACGACAGGAGAATCAGCCCCAGCATTTT. Its translation is CAGRRQENQPQHF.

This rearrangement joins TRBV5-6 to TRBJ1-2; D perhaps matches TRBD1 (6 bases). The length of the CDR3 is 15 residues. In germline, CDR1 is SGHDT, CDR2 YYEEEE. Trimming shortened V by 4 bases and J by 4 bases, and 17 bases separated the two germline ends. This CDR3 reads CASSTRGGVFYGYTF. Here the CDR3 DNA reads TGTGCCAGCAGCACCAGGGGTGGTGTTTTCTATGGCTACACCTTC. Supplemented by reference TRBV5-6 and TRBJ1-2, the full variable domain reads DAGVTQSPTHLIKTRGQQVTLRCSPKSGHDTVSWYQQALGQGPQFIFQYYEEEERQRGNFPDRFSGHQFPNYSSELNVNALLLGDSALYLCASSTRGGVFYGYTFGSGTRLTVV.

The table lists this clone with a few counts. The chain carries TRBV30 and TRBJ2-7; TRBD1 matches 7 bases. The germline CDR1 and CDR2 sequences are GTSNPN and SVGIG (reference sequence). V was pared by 3 bases and J by 3 bases, with 5 bases of the junction left unmatched. The CDR3 has 13 residues. The CDR3 here is CAWSVTGYYEQYF. In nucleotides, the CDR3 is TGTGCCTGGAGCGTGACAGGGTACTACGAGCAGTACTTC.

The chain employs TRBV6-5 and TRBJ1-1; TRBD1 is a possible D gene (5 bases). CDR1 and CDR2 from the germline V gene are MNHEY and SVGAGI. V was pared by 4 bases and J by 3 bases, with 9 bases between. The length of the CDR3 is 13 residues. CDR3 sequence reads: CASSFGQHTEAFF. The CDR3 DNA reads TGTGCCAGCAGTTTTGGACAACACACTGAAGCTTTCTTT.

The chain combines TRBV5-1 with TRBJ2-5; TRBD2 matches at 15 bases. Trimming took 0 bases from V and 3 from J; bases not matched to a gene: 0. CDR3 length: 16 amino acids. Germline CDR1 SGHRS, CDR2 YFSETQ. This chain's CDR3 is CASSLGTSGREETQYF. DNA for the CDR3: TGCGCCAGCAGCTTGGGGACTAGCGGGAGGGAAGAGACCCAGTACTTC.

J is TRBJ1-1 and V is TRBV4-1; 7 bases map to TRBD1. This CDR3 has 15 amino acids. Trimming took 2 bases from V and 4 from J; bases not matched to a gene: 7. CDR1 and CDR2 (germline): MGHRA, YSYEKL. The CDR3 DNA follows: TGCGCCAGCAGCCAATTAGGGCAGGGGGTCACTGAAGCTTTCTTT. This codes for CASSQLGQGVTEAFF.

The rearrangement uses TRBV3-1 (or the pseudogene TRBV3-2) and TRBJ2-1, with TRBD2 identical over 8 bases. The germline CDR1 and CDR2 sequences are LGHDT and YNNKEL (reference sequence). J lost 10 bases, V lost 2 bases, and 4 bases had no gene match. The CDR3 contains 13 residues. The CDR3 bases are TGTGCCAGCAGCCAAACCGGGGGGGGCGAGCAGTTCTTC. This encodes CASSQTGGGEQFF.

The CDR3: CASSTGSTGGMETQYF. The CDR3 DNA reads as TGTGCCAGCAGTACCGGCTCAACTGGCGGGATGGAGACCCAGTACTTC. The rearrangement links TRBV28 to TRBJ2-5, with D possibly being TRBD2 (6 bases). This CDR3 comprises 16 residues. Germline CDR1 and CDR2: MDHEN and SYDVKM. The V end was cut by 5 bases, the J end by 5 bases, with 21 bases between. Drawing the rest from reference TRBV28 and TRBJ2-5, the complete variable domain is DVKVTQSSRYLVKRTGEKVFLECVQDMDHENMFWYRQDPGLGLRLIYFSYDVKMKEKGDIPEGYSVSREKKERFSLILESASTNQTSMYLCASSTGSTGGMETQYFGPGTRLLVL.

This rearrangement joins TRBV7-2 to TRBJ2-6, with D perhaps matching TRBD2 (5 bases). Trimming removed 6 bases from V and 1 base from J, with 13 bases in between. CDR1 and CDR2 (germline): SGHTA, FQGNSA. This CDR3 region has 16 residues. CDR3 DNA sequence: TGTGCCAGCAGTCGGAATACGGGGTCTGGGGCCAACGTCCTGACTTTC. It codes for CASSRNTGSGANVLTF.

The gene calls are TRBV10-2 and TRBJ2-7; D possibly corresponds to TRBD2 (5 bases). The CDR3 spans 10 residues. V was clipped by 4 bases and J by 7 bases, with 5 bases between them. The V gene's germline CDR1 is WSHSY and CDR2 SAAADI. The CDR3 nucleotides read TGCGCCAGCAGTGGAGGGGAGCAGTACTTC. Amino acid sequence: CASSGGEQYF.

The chain couples TRBV6-5 to TRBJ2-5; D might be TRBD2 (6 bases). Germline V gene lookup returns CDR1 MNHEY and CDR2 SVGAGI. V lost 8 bases and J lost 1, with 17 bases in between. There are 15 residues in the CDR3. The CDR3 DNA reads as TGTGCCAGCTCGCTAGCGACCAACCCCCAAGAGACCCAGTACTTC. This sequence encodes CASSLATNPQETQYF.

The chain carries TRBV7-8 and TRBJ2-3; 15 bases agree with TRBD2. J was trimmed by 2 bases and V by 3 bases; bases with no gene match: 3. This CDR3 comprises 17 residues. The germline V gene encodes CDR1 SGHVS and CDR2 FQNEAQ. The CDR3 sequence: CASSLGTSGGITDTQYF. In DNA, the CDR3 is TGTGCCAGCAGCTTGGGGACTAGCGGGGGGATCACAGATACGCAGTATTTT.

The chain recombines TRBV7-9 with TRBJ2-5; D is unclear. V lost 3 bases, J lost 2 bases, and 7 bases lay in between. The germline V gene has CDR1 SEHNR and CDR2 FQNEAQ (reference sequence). This CDR3 region has 13 residues. The DNA for the CDR3 is TGTGCCAGCAGCTTGGCAGTACAAGAGACCCAGTACTTC. Amino acids: CASSLAVQETQYF. The full variable domain, with the rest looked up from reference TRBV7-9 and TRBJ2-5, is DTGVSQNPRHKITKRGQNVTFRCDPISEHNRLYWYRQTLGQGPEFLTYFQNEAQLEKSRLLSDRFSAERPKGSFSTLEIQRTEQGDSAMYLCASSLAVQETQYFGPGTRLLVL.

The chain is built from TRBV30 and TRBJ2-2; TRBD2 matches 10 bases. CDR1 is GTSNPN, CDR2 SVGIG, per germline (reference sequence). The CDR3 has 15 amino acids. Trimming at V came to 4 bases and at J to 2 bases, leaving 4 bases not matched to a gene. Here the CDR3 DNA reads TGTGCCTGGAAGCTAGCGGGGGCTAACACCGGGGAGCTGTTTTTT. Protein product: CAWKLAGANTGELFF.

The chain carries TRBV28 and TRBJ2-2; D is ambiguous. Germline CDR1 is MDHEN and CDR2 is SYDVKM. The CDR3 runs to 17 residues. Trimming shortened V by 7 bases and J by 0 bases, and 18 bases separated the two germline ends. The CDR3 spells CASTRAGGSSNTGELFF. The CDR3 region has the DNA TGTGCCAGCACCCGCGCCGGTGGTAGTTCGAACACCGGGGAGCTGTTTTTT.